Detailed here is one T cell receptor (beta chain). Its antigen is currently unknown. The germline gives CDR1 SGHTA, CDR2 FQGNSA. The CDR3 is 15 residues long. The V gene lost 5 bases and the J gene lost 2 bases, with 15 bases spanning the gap. The data belong to a study of cytomegalovirus exposure and HLA in healthy donors. Study-wide context: The Caucasian-associated ancestry cluster contained roughly four fifths of the 398 genotyped donors.

In the PCR, 60 Vbeta and 13 Jbeta primers were used. Some clones are missing from TCRdb's copy, which holds only in-frame ones; the method was immunoSEQ multiplex PCR. The sample lists some 130,000 clones, around 80% occurring once. General study findings and limits: Apparent HLA restriction characterized most CMV-associated TCR beta chains in a later analysis. Donor immune exposure was known only as CMV serostatus.

Source material: PBMCs. The receptor comes from a man aged 25-45 years in good health. This sequence joins TRBV7-2 and TRBJ2-5; D remains ambiguous. The CDR3 loop is CASSPQYSLQETQYF. In nucleotides, the CDR3 is TGTGCCAGCAGCCCCCAGTACAGCCTACAAGAGACCCAGTACTTC.